A single sample is the source of the 25 T cell receptor beta chains below, sequenced in a study of cytomegalovirus exposure and HLA in healthy donors. The PCR contained 60 Vbeta and 13 Jbeta primers. Sequencing was performed with immunoSEQ multiplex PCR; in TCRdb, only in-frame clones are kept and a portion is missing. The repertoire holds around 190,000 clones, more than 75% seen once, with 1.5% to 2% in the top ten. The sample consisted of PBMCs. Receptors originate from a woman aged 18-29 years in good health and CMV-seronegative.

The V gene is TRBV4-1, the J gene TRBJ2-5; no firm D call. The germline V gene encodes CDR1 MGHRA and CDR2 YSYEKL. Between the trimmed V and J ends, which lost 1 base and 0 bases, there was a span of 12 bases. CDR3 length equals 16 residues. CDR3 region: CASSQGSSLHQETQYF. DNA of the CDR3: TGCGCCAGCAGCCAAGGGAGCTCCCTTCACCAAGAGACCCAGTACTTC.

V gene TRBV12-5 combines with J gene TRBJ1-2; maybe TRBD1 (5 bases). Germline V gene lookup returns CDR1 LGHNT and CDR2 FRNRAP. The CDR3 contains 13 residues. Deletions cut 6 bases from V and 2 bases from J, with 10 bases between. The CDR3 is CASGSGMNYGYTF. The CDR3 DNA reads as TGTGCTAGTGGCTCAGGGATGAACTATGGCTACACCTTC.

V gene TRBV28 combines with J gene TRBJ1-5; D might be TRBD1 (5 bases). The CDR3 loop spans 14 amino acids. Trimming took 6 bases from V and 1 from J, leaving 10 bases between them. CDR1 MDHEN and CDR2 SYDVKM come from the germline V gene. CDR3 in amino acids: CASRGEWSNQPQHF. The CDR3 DNA is TGTGCCAGCAGAGGGGAATGGAGCAATCAGCCCCAGCATTTT.

The chain joins TRBV7-9 to TRBJ2-1, with 8 bases aligning to TRBD1. With 5 bases clipped from V and 2 bases from J, the junction kept 8 bases outside the gene matches. The CDR3 has 16 amino acids. CDR1 is SEHNR, CDR2 FQNEAQ, per germline (reference sequence). The CDR3 here is CASSRNDRGAYNEQFF. The CDR3 DNA is TGTGCCAGCAGCCGGAACGACAGGGGTGCCTACAATGAGCAGTTCTTC.

This clone was found once. This chain links TRBV5-4 with TRBJ2-5; 9 bases line up with TRBD2. The length of the CDR3 is 17 residues. The germline gives CDR1 SGHNT, CDR2 YYREEE (reference sequence). Trimming cost V 7 bases and J 2 bases; bases outside gene matches: 15. The DNA of the CDR3 is TGTGCCAGCTCAAAGGGGGGGATAGCGGGAGTTCAAGAGACCCAGTACTTC. It specifies CASSKGGIAGVQETQYF.

The chain uses TRBV7-9 and TRBJ1-2, with 9 bases aligning to TRBD1. The CDR3 extends over 16 amino acids. Germline CDR1 reads SEHNR; CDR2 reads FQNEAQ (reference sequence). With V trimmed by 5 bases and J by 8 bases, 15 bases remained unmatched. The CDR3 DNA is TGTGCCAGCAGCCTAGGGACAGGGTCCCCTCTTGAAGGCTACACCTTC. It encodes CASSLGTGSPLEGYTF.

J is TRBJ2-3 and V is TRBV28, with TRBD2 matching 8 bases. V shed 4 bases and J 9 bases; nucleotides not matched to a gene: 15. Looked up from germline, CDR1 is MDHEN and CDR2 is SYDVKM. The CDR3 runs to 16 residues. For the CDR3, the DNA is TGTGCCAGCAGTTCAAGCTCGGCGGGGGGCCTCGGCACGCAGTATTTT. Translating gives CASSSSSAGGLGTQYF.

The V gene is TRBV5-1, the J gene TRBJ2-5; TRBD1 agrees at 11 bases. Per germline, CDR1 SGHRS and CDR2 YFSETQ. The CDR3 is 15 residues long. The V gene end was trimmed by 0 bases and the J gene end by 5 bases; junction bases not matched to a gene: 3. CDR3 amino acids: CASSLGTGGTETQYF. For the CDR3, the DNA is TGCGCCAGCAGCTTGGGGACAGGGGGCACGGAGACCCAGTACTTC.

This clone has a single count. The chain couples TRBV21-1 to TRBJ1-2; TRBD1, the table's D call, lacks a check against the DNA. TRBV21-1 is tagged as a pseudogene. The CDR3 length is 19 residues. The CDR3 loop is CASRTVRHREERVYYGYTF. The CDR3 DNA is TGTGCCAGCCGTACCGTCCGGCACAGGGAAGAAAGGGTGTACTATGGCTACACCTTC.

The chain uses TRBV20-1 and TRBJ2-5, with D possibly being TRBD2 (6 bases). CDR3 length: 10 amino acids. V shed 5 bases and J shed 5 bases, with 6 bases lying between them. The germline CDR1 and CDR2 sequences are DFQATT and SNEGSKA (reference sequence). The CDR3: CSAREETQYF. The CDR3 DNA reads as TGCAGTGCTCGGGAGGAGACCCAGTACTTC.

The chain carries TRBV6-5 and TRBJ2-3; TRBD2 matches at 12 bases. V lost 4 bases to trimming and J lost 6 bases; unmatched junction nucleotides: 8. The CDR3 length is 16 residues. Germline CDR1 MNHEY, CDR2 SVGAGI. The CDR3 protein is CASSSLAGGFMDTQYF. The CDR3 DNA sequence: TGTGCCAGCAGTTCCCTAGCGGGGGGGTTCATGGATACGCAGTATTTT.

CDR3 nucleotides: TGTGCCAGCAGTTCGCCGGGAGAAAGGACTGAAGCTTTCTTT. As protein: CASSSPGERTEAFF. V and J are TRBV6-5 and TRBJ1-1; D is ambiguous. The V gene's germline CDR1 is MNHEY and CDR2 SVGAGI. V shed 4 bases and J shed 5 bases, with 14 bases lying between them. This CDR3 is built from 14 residues.

This clone was detected only once. The chain joins TRBV10-3 to TRBJ1-2; TRBD1 might be the D (5 bases). The CDR3 has 13 amino acids. The V gene's germline CDR1 is ENHRY and CDR2 SYGVKD. Trimming removed 8 bases at V and 7 bases at J, with 17 bases between. CDR3 DNA: TGTGCCATCCATGGTTCAGGGCGGGGTGGCTACACCTTC. Protein: CAIHGSGRGGYTF.

The rearrangement uses TRBV4-3 and TRBJ2-1, with 9 bases fitting TRBD1. V lost 2 bases, J lost 5 bases, and 10 bases stayed unmatched. The CDR3 consists of 17 residues. Germline CDR1 and CDR2: LGHNA and YSLEER. CDR3 in amino acids: CASSQSPWTGENNEQFF. DNA for the CDR3: TGCGCCAGCAGCCAATCTCCTTGGACAGGGGAAAACAATGAGCAGTTCTTC.

The chain uses TRBV7-9 and TRBJ2-3, with D perhaps TRBD1 (6 bases). CDR1 and CDR2 from the germline V gene are SEHNR and FQNEAQ (reference sequence). The CDR3 consists of 17 residues. The V and J ends lost 3 bases and 1 base respectively, with 17 bases between them. The CDR3 sequence: CASSLGAGGERTDTQYF. In DNA, the CDR3 is TGTGCCAGCAGCTTGGGGGCCGGAGGAGAACGCACAGATACGCAGTATTTT.

The rearrangement joins TRBV7-8 to TRBJ2-1; 11 bases line up with TRBD2. The CDR3 is made up of 16 amino acids. V trimming: 2 bases; J trimming: 6 bases; junction bases outside the gene matches: 6. Germline V gene sequence: CDR1 SGHVS, CDR2 FQNEAQ. CDR3 nucleotide sequence: TGTGCCAGCAGCTTAATGGGTCTAGCGGGAGGCAATGAGCAGTTCTTC. Residues: CASSLMGLAGGNEQFF.

V gene TRBV7-9 combines with J gene TRBJ2-1, with TRBD2 identical over 10 bases. Germline loops: CDR1 SEHNR, CDR2 FQNEAQ (reference sequence). The V gene end was trimmed by 1 base and the J gene end by 4 bases; junction bases not matched to a gene: 7. The CDR3 loop spans 17 amino acids. The CDR3 region is CASSLVPSGRQYNEQFF. DNA for the CDR3: TGTGCCAGCAGCTTAGTCCCTAGCGGGAGACAATACAATGAGCAGTTCTTC.

The chain combines TRBV2 with TRBJ1-6; unclear D gene. In germline, CDR1 is SNHLY, CDR2 FYNNEI. The CDR3 loop spans 13 amino acids. V was shortened by 7 bases and J by 10 bases, with 14 bases between the two germline ends. In DNA form, the CDR3 reads TGTGCCAGCAATCGAGATCTTAACTCACCCCTCCACTTT. Translation: CASNRDLNSPLHF.

The J gene is TRBJ2-3, the V gene TRBV7-9; perhaps TRBD1 as D (5 bases). Trimming removed 1 base at V and 2 bases at J, with 7 bases between. This CDR3 is built from 14 residues. Germline assignment: CDR1 SEHNR and CDR2 FQNEAQ (reference sequence). CDR3 in DNA: TGTGCCAGCAGCTTAGAAGGGGACACAGATACGCAGTATTTT. Its translation: CASSLEGDTDTQYF.

The chain combines TRBV18 with TRBJ2-3; tentatively, D is TRBD1 (5 bases). This CDR3 comprises 15 residues. CDR1 and CDR2 (germline): KGHSH, LQKENI. V lost 0 bases, J lost 5 bases, and 12 bases lay in between. This CDR3 reads CASSPPMLRGDTQYF. The CDR3 nucleotides read TGTGCCAGCTCACCACCGATGCTAAGGGGAGATACGCAGTATTTT.

V and J are TRBV30 and TRBJ2-7, with 7 positions matching TRBD1. The CDR3 spans 13 residues. CDR1 and CDR2 (germline): GTSNPN, SVGIG (reference sequence). The junction had 5 bases not matched to a gene; V was cut back by 2 bases and J by 4 bases. As DNA, the CDR3 is TGTGCCTGGAGTATGGGGACAGCATACGAGCAGTACTTC. Residues: CAWSMGTAYEQYF.

CDR3 in DNA: TGTGCCAGCAGCTTAGGTTGGGACAGCTACGAGCAGTACTTC. The encoded protein is CASSLGWDSYEQYF. The chain is built from TRBV7-6 and TRBJ2-7, with 7 bases that match TRBD1. Germline values: CDR1 SGHVS, CDR2 FNYEAQ. With 1 base clipped from V and 3 bases from J, the junction kept 3 bases outside the gene matches. This CDR3 contains 14 residues.

The CDR3 DNA is TGTGCCAGCAGTCCCTACAGGGAAGACACTGAAGCTTTCTTT. This codes for CASSPYREDTEAFF. The chain uses TRBV2 and TRBJ1-1, with D perhaps matching TRBD1 (6 bases). Germline loops: CDR1 SNHLY, CDR2 FYNNEI. V gave up 5 bases and J gave up 3 bases, with 13 bases separating them. The CDR3 spans 14 residues. The entire variable domain, with the rest obtained from reference TRBV2 and TRBJ1-1, is as follows: EPEVTQTPSHQVTQMGQEVILRCVPISNHLYFYWYRQILGQKVEFLVSFYNNEISEKSEIFDDQFSVERPDGSNFTLKIRSTKLEDSAMYFCASSPYREDTEAFFGQGTRLTVV.

V and J are TRBV5-1 and TRBJ2-1; a weak D match, TRBD2 (6 bases). The CDR3 is 15 amino acids. The germline gives CDR1 SGHRS, CDR2 YFSETQ. Between the trimmed V and J ends, which lost 0 bases and 7 bases, there was a span of 14 bases. The CDR3 DNA reads as TGCGCCAGCAGCTTGGCCAATGTTGGGGGGAATGAGCAGTTCTTC. As protein: CASSLANVGGNEQFF.

The J gene is TRBJ1-5, the V gene TRBV15, with D unclear. The CDR3 is 16 amino acids. V was trimmed by 3 bases and J by 0 bases, leaving 12 bases between them. Germline V gene data show CDR1 as LNHNV and CDR2 as YYDKDF (reference sequence). Written as DNA, the CDR3 is TGTGCCACCAGCAGCGGGCTTGCGGGTAGCAATCAGCCCCAGCATTTT. Translating it yields CATSSGLAGSNQPQHF. Drawing the rest from reference TRBV15 and TRBJ1-5, the complete variable domain is DAMVIQNPRYQVTQFGKPVTLSCSQTLNHNVMYWYQQKSSQAPKLLFHYYDKDFNNEADTPDNFQSRRPNTSFCFLDIRSPGLGDTAMYLCATSSGLAGSNQPQHFGDGTRLSIL.